This TCR beta chain comes out of a study of CD8+ T cells in alopecia areata. About the research overall: It was 6 to 18 months of tofacitinib, and then there were 6 months off drug.

The treatment denotes: oral pan-JAK inhibitor, 5-10 mg twice daily. Sequencing templates came from extracted RNA that was reverse transcribed into cDNA. The protocol was immunoSEQ multiplex PCR, while the TCRdb copy is restricted to in-frame clones and leaves out a portion. Of roughly 250,000 clones listed, 60% are singletons. This clone was picked up one time. Per the germline V gene, CDR1 is GTSNPN and CDR2 is SVGIG (reference sequence). The CDR3 is 14 residues long. Trimming at V came to 5 bases and at J to 2 bases, leaving 7 bases not matched to a gene. V gene TRBV30 combines with J gene TRBJ2-7; 9 bases map to TRBD1. This specimen consisted of CD4+ T cells sorted from blood, obtained around week 54, from a patient treated with tofacitinib. This TCR derives from a human donor with alopecia areata. CDR3 region: CAWLSRDRAYEQYF. CDR3 nucleotide sequence: TGTGCCTGGTTGTCCCGGGACAGGGCCTACGAGCAGTACTTC.